A selection of T cell receptor beta chains follows, all from one sample in a study of OX40 agonist ivuxolimab in advanced cancers. The protocol was immunoSEQ multiplex PCR, while the TCRdb copy is restricted to in-frame clones and leaves out a portion. This sample has 100,000 or so clones, with around 96% found just once. Sequences were derived from CD4+ or CD8+ T cells sorted from blood, sampled in a trial of the OX40 agonist ivuxolimab. The receptor set was obtained from an adult with an advanced solid tumor such as melanoma, head and neck, liver or kidney cancer. CDR3s include the opening cysteine and the closing phenylalanine or tryptophan. Each record gives: V gene, J gene, clone size, D gene, CDR3 protein, CDR3 DNA. A D gene is named only where the DNA matches it firmly. Clone size is not always given. Where it is, it says once, few, many or a class for expanded clones.

TRBV6-5	TRBJ2-7	.	.	CASREVDEQYF	TGTGCCAGCAGGGAAGTGGACGAGCAGTACTTC
TRBV28	TRBJ1-6	.	TRBD1	CASSLPGDRVYNSPLHF	TGTGCCAGCAGTTTACCCGGGGACAGGGTTTATAATTCACCCCTCCACTTT
TRBV19	TRBJ1-5	.	.	CTSSSGFYSNQPQHF	TGTACCAGTAGTAGCGGATTTTATAGCAATCAGCCCCAGCATTTT
TRBV4-1	TRBJ1-1	.	.	CASSQDGQGGGTEAFF	TGCGCCAGCAGCCAAGATGGGCAGGGTGGGGGCACTGAAGCTTTCTTT
TRBV29-1	TRBJ2-2	once	.	CSVVGFDTGELFF	TGCAGCGTTGTAGGGTTCGATACCGGGGAGCTGTTTTTT
TRBV7-2	TRBJ2-3	.	.	CASSFPRTLISADTQYF	TGTGCCAGCAGCTTCCCCCGAACATTAATTTCCGCAGATACGCAGTATTTT
TRBV9	TRBJ2-4	once	.	CASGDQAKNIQYF	TGTGCCAGCGGGGACCAAGCCAAAAACATTCAGTACTTC
TRBV5-6	TRBJ2-7	once	.	CASSQQGGEQYF	TGTGCCAGCAGCCAACAGGGCGGGGAGCAGTACTTC
TRBV18	TRBJ2-7	.	.	CASSPPAENYEQYF	TGTGCCAGCTCACCACCGGCAGAGAACTACGAGCAGTACTTC
TRBV6-5	TRBJ1-1	.	.	CASTSGGGAEAFF	TGTGCCAGCACCTCAGGAGGGGGGGCTGAAGCTTTCTTT
TRBV11-2	TRBJ2-5	once	TRBD2	CASSLGGTSGETQYF	TGTGCCAGCAGCTTAGGGGGGACTAGTGGGGAGACCCAGTACTTC
TRBV10-3	TRBJ1-2	.	.	CAISESPDNYGYTF	TGTGCCATCAGTGAGTCCCCAGATAACTATGGCTACACCTTC
TRBV27	TRBJ2-3	.	.	CASSFARALSTDTQYF	TGTGCCAGCAGTTTTGCGAGGGCGCTAAGCACAGATACGCAGTATTTT
TRBV28	TRBJ2-2	.	TRBD1	CASSFFIGTGGSGELFF	TGTGCCAGCAGTTTTTTCATTGGGACAGGGGGCTCCGGGGAGCTGTTTTTT
TRBV7-2	TRBJ2-3	once	.	CASSLDNPNTQYF	TGTGCCAGCAGCTTGGACAACCCAAATACGCAGTATTTT
TRBV5-1	TRBJ2-7	.	.	CASSSVLSDEQYF	TGCGCCAGCAGCTCGGTGTTGTCCGACGAGCAGTACTTC
TRBV29-1	TRBJ1-2	.	.	CSVEDKLGGGPPNTF	TGCAGCGTTGAAGATAAACTGGGCGGGGGCCCCCCAAATACCTTC
TRBV9	TRBJ2-7	.	.	CASSPTNGPYEQYF	TGTGCCAGCAGCCCGACTAATGGGCCCTACGAGCAGTACTTC
TRBV4-3	TRBJ2-7	.	TRBD1	CASSQDAGQVDYEQYF	TGCGCCAGCAGCCAGGACGCGGGACAGGTGGACTACGAGCAGTACTTC
TRBV9	TRBJ2-3	.	TRBD1	CASSGTGKTDTQYF	TGTGCCAGCAGCGGGACAGGGAAAACAGATACGCAGTATTTT
TRBV7-7	TRBJ2-1	.	.	CASSRDSYNEQFF	TGTGCCAGCAGCCGAGACTCCTACAATGAGCAGTTCTTC
TRBV6-1	TRBJ2-1	.	TRBD1	CASSTRTGEYNEQFF	TGTGCCAGCAGCACAAGGACAGGGGAATACAATGAGCAGTTCTTC
TRBV6-1	TRBJ2-3	once	.	CASNPGTIIDTQYF	TGTGCCAGCAATCCGGGCACAATCATTGATACGCAGTATTTT
TRBV5-6	TRBJ2-7	.	.	CASSPIPTGDSYEQYF	TGTGCCAGCAGCCCGATTCCCACAGGAGACTCCTACGAGCAGTACTTC
TRBV7-9	TRBJ2-1	.	TRBD2	CASSLLSGGADNEQFF	TGTGCCAGCAGCTTACTCAGCGGGGGGGCTGACAATGAGCAGTTCTTC
TRBV27	TRBJ1-1	.	TRBD1	CASGQGARTEAFF	TGTGCCAGCGGACAGGGGGCGAGGACTGAAGCTTTCTTT
TRBV5-8	TRBJ1-1	.	TRBD1	CASSFQGGTEAFF	TGTGCCAGCAGCTTTCAGGGGGGCACTGAAGCTTTCTTT
TRBV6-4	TRBJ1-2	.	.	CASSSGTLRDGYTF	TGTGCCAGCAGTTCCGGGACACTAAGGGATGGCTACACCTTC
TRBV7-2	TRBJ2-7	once	TRBD2	CASSPLGLADPSSYEQYF	TGTGCCAGCAGCCCCTTGGGACTAGCGGATCCTAGCTCCTACGAGCAGTACTTC
TRBV5-8	TRBJ1-6	.	.	CASSLRDMEGSSYNSPLHF	TGTGCCAGCAGCTTGAGGGACATGGAGGGGAGCTCCTATAATTCACCCCTCCACTTT
TRBV5-4	TRBJ1-1	.	.	CASSPSLNSNTEAFF	TGTGCCAGCAGCCCTTCCTTAAACAGTAACACTGAAGCTTTCTTT
TRBV6-6	TRBJ2-5	.	.	CASSYSQTPVETQYF	TGTGCCAGCAGTTACTCGCAAACCCCTGTGGAGACCCAGTACTTC
TRBV7-9	TRBJ2-2	.	.	CASSRDINTGELFF	TGTGCCAGCAGCCGGGACATTAACACCGGGGAGCTGTTTTTT
TRBV4-1	TRBJ1-2	.	.	CASSQDPGSGNYGYTF	TGCGCCAGCAGCCAAGATCCCGGCAGTGGAAACTATGGCTACACCTTC
TRBV6-5	TRBJ2-3	.	.	CASSLATSTDTQYF	TGTGCCAGCAGTTTGGCTACCTCCACAGATACGCAGTATTTT
TRBV7-6	TRBJ1-5	.	.	CASSLAGGLNQPQHF	TGTGCCAGCAGCTTAGCGGGGGGGTTGAATCAGCCCCAGCATTTT
TRBV6-5	TRBJ1-1	once	.	CASSYSRAGEAFF	TGTGCCAGCAGTTACTCCCGGGCGGGGGAGGCTTTCTTT
TRBV5-5	TRBJ2-7	.	.	CASSLLSWHEQYF	TGTGCCAGCAGCCTCCTGTCGTGGCACGAGCAGTACTTC
TRBV5-8	TRBJ1-4	.	.	CASSLAGGDWEKLFF	TGTGCCAGCAGCTTGGCCGGAGGGGATTGGGAAAAACTGTTTTTT
TRBV27	TRBJ2-3	.	.	CASSLETGEITDTQYF	TGTGCCAGCAGTTTAGAGACAGGAGAAATCACAGATACGCAGTATTTT
TRBV19	TRBJ2-1	.	TRBD2	CASSSRTSGIYNEQFF	TGTGCCAGTAGTTCCCGGACTAGCGGGATTTACAATGAGCAGTTCTTC
TRBV2	TRBJ2-7	.	.	CASRSRGRVYEQYF	TGTGCCAGCCGCAGTCGGGGTAGGGTCTACGAGCAGTACTTC
TRBV28	TRBJ2-4	.	.	CASRRGSKNIQYF	TGTGCCAGCCGGAGAGGGTCAAAAAACATTCAGTACTTC
TRBV2	TRBJ2-1	.	TRBD2	CASKVGSGGVNEQFF	TGTGCCAGCAAGGTTGGCAGCGGGGGGGTTAATGAGCAGTTCTTC
TRBV6-5	TRBJ2-3	.	TRBD1	CASTPVGTGMNTQYF	TGTGCCAGCACCCCGGTCGGGACAGGGATGAATACGCAGTATTTT
TRBV7-6	TRBJ2-3	.	.	CASSRIEDTQYF	TGTGCCAGCAGTCGAATCGAAGATACGCAGTATTTT
TRBV13	TRBJ2-7	.	TRBD1	CASSPSDRVPSYEQYF	TGTGCCAGCAGCCCATCGGACAGGGTGCCCTCCTACGAGCAGTACTTC
TRBV25-1	TRBJ1-2	.	TRBD1	CASSSTGDFYGYTF	TGTGCCAGCAGTTCGACAGGGGACTTCTATGGCTACACCTTC
TRBV7-9	TRBJ2-2	.	.	CASSRPGLNTGELFF	TGTGCCAGCAGTCGTCCCGGGCTAAACACCGGGGAGCTGTTTTTT
TRBV27	TRBJ2-5	.	TRBD2	CASSPLAGLIEETQYF	TGTGCCAGCAGTCCCCTAGCGGGGCTAATCGAAGAGACCCAGTACTTC
TRBV4-1	TRBJ1-5	.	.	CASSQWDGNQPQHF	TGCGCCAGCAGCCAATGGGACGGGAATCAGCCCCAGCATTTT
TRBV27	TRBJ2-5	.	TRBD2	CASSGMRGAEQETQYF	TGTGCCAGCAGTGGAATGCGGGGGGCCGAACAAGAGACCCAGTACTTC
TRBV30	TRBJ1-3	.	.	CAGTLEGLDGNTIYF	TGTGCCGGGACATTGGAGGGGCTGGATGGAAACACCATATATTTT
TRBV7-9	TRBJ2-7	.	TRBD1	CASSLSRQGPPDEQYF	TGTGCCAGCAGCTTATCGCGACAGGGCCCTCCAGACGAGCAGTACTTC
TRBV7-9	TRBJ1-5	.	.	CASSAINQPQHF	TGTGCCAGCAGCGCCATAAATCAGCCCCAGCATTTT
TRBV6-6	TRBJ2-3	.	.	CASSFGDNTDTQYF	TGTGCCAGCAGTTTTGGGGACAACACAGATACGCAGTATTTT